A single sample gave rise to the 29 T cell receptor beta chains below, sequenced in a study of CD8+ T cells in alopecia areata. Once RNA had been extracted, it was reverse transcribed into cDNA to act as the sequencing template. Here immunoSEQ multiplex PCR was the method, and the copy in TCRdb shows in-frame clones only, minus some. The sample carries about 180,000 clones, almost 65% recorded once. The sequencing here drew on CD4+ T cells sorted from blood, taken at week 0. The receptors stem from a human donor with alopecia areata.

This chain joins TRBV4-3 and TRBJ1-5, with 9 bases lining up with TRBD1. The CDR3 length is 15 residues. V shed 4 bases and J 4 bases; nucleotides not matched to a gene: 5. CDR1 LGHNA and CDR2 YSLEER come from the germline V gene. The CDR3 sequence: CASSPGQGRNQPQHF. For the CDR3, the DNA is TGCGCCAGCAGCCCTGGACAGGGGAGGAATCAGCCCCAGCATTTT.

The CDR3 DNA reads TGTGCCTGGAGAGGAACAGGCCCAAATCAGCCCCAGCATTTT. Translated, it gives CAWRGTGPNQPQHF. This chain uses TRBV30 with TRBJ1-5, with D tentatively TRBD1 (5 bases). The CDR3 covers 14 residues. Deletions cut 3 bases from V and 4 bases from J, with 13 bases between. CDR1 is GTSNPN and CDR2 is SVGIG in the germline V gene (reference sequence).

The chain recombines TRBV2 with TRBJ1-1, with TRBD1 as a possible D gene (5 bases). Germline V gene sequence: CDR1 SNHLY, CDR2 FYNNEI. The length of the CDR3 is 17 residues. Between the trimmed V and J ends, which lost 4 bases and 2 bases, there was a span of 20 bases. The CDR3 sequence is CASSVEGEVWSNTEAFF. CDR3 nucleotide sequence: TGTGCCAGCAGTGTAGAAGGGGAGGTATGGTCAAACACTGAAGCTTTCTTT.

The chain employs TRBV7-2 and TRBJ2-1, with D hard to call. V gave up 5 bases and J gave up 0 bases, with 17 bases separating them. Per the germline V gene, CDR1 is SGHTA and CDR2 is FQGNSA. The CDR3 sequence is 17 residues long. This CDR3 reads CASSPEIGSSSYNEQFF. As DNA, the CDR3 is TGTGCCAGCAGCCCGGAGATAGGCTCTAGCTCCTACAATGAGCAGTTCTTC.

The chain couples TRBV7-2 to TRBJ2-1; possible D gene TRBD2, 7 bases. This CDR3 spans 13 amino acids. Germline V lookup: CDR1 SGHTA, CDR2 FQGNSA. V dropped 1 base and J dropped 12 bases, with 13 bases sitting between them. The CDR3 is CASSLGSGEGQFF. DNA for the CDR3: TGTGCCAGCAGCTTAGGATCAGGGGAGGGGCAGTTCTTC. Complete variable domain (other parts from reference TRBV7-2 and TRBJ2-1): GAGVSQSPSNKVTEKGKDVELRCDPISGHTALYWYRQSLGQGLEFLIYFQGNSAPDKSGLPSDRFSAERTGGSVSTLTIQRTQQEDSAVYLCASSLGSGEGQFFGPGTRLTVL.

V is TRBV30 and J is TRBJ1-3; D call uncertain. The CDR3 contains 11 residues. Germline V CDR1 and CDR2: GTSNPN, SVGIG (reference sequence). V lost 1 base and J 6 bases, leaving 4 bases between the germline ends. The CDR3 region has the DNA TGTGCCTGGAGTGCCACAAACACCATATATTTT. Protein product: CAWSATNTIYF.

The DNA of the CDR3 is TGTGCCTGTCAGGTAGGCAATCAGCCCCAGCATTTT. It is translated as CACQVGNQPQHF. V gene TRBV30 combines with J gene TRBJ1-5; D ambiguous. Germline loops: CDR1 GTSNPN, CDR2 SVGIG (reference sequence). Trimming removed 6 bases from V and 2 bases from J, with 8 bases in between. The CDR3 has 12 amino acids.

This chain links TRBV30 with TRBJ1-4; 10 bases fit TRBD1. J was trimmed by 10 bases and V by 1 base; bases with no gene match: 3. CDR1 is GTSNPN, CDR2 SVGIG, per germline (reference sequence). The length of the CDR3 is 13 residues. CDR3 nucleotide sequence: TGTGCCTGGAGTGGACAGGGGGCGGGAAAACTGTTTTTT. This gives the protein CAWSGQGAGKLFF.

The chain has TRBV20-1 and TRBJ1-2; unclear D gene. Trimming cost V 1 base and J 3 bases, with 3 bases left between them. CDR3 size: 11 residues. Per the germline V gene, CDR1 is DFQATT and CDR2 is SNEGSKA (reference sequence). The CDR3 nucleotides read TGCAGTGCTAGAGTGGACTATGGCTACACCTTC. Its protein is CSARVDYGYTF.

This chain joins TRBV14 and TRBJ2-3; D is ambiguous. The ends were cut back, 2 bases at V and 2 bases at J, with 11 bases in the middle. CDR1 and CDR2 (germline): SGHDN, FVKESK. The CDR3 has 15 residues. CDR3: CASSQPLGYTDTQYF. DNA of the CDR3: TGTGCCAGCAGCCAACCCCTGGGGTACACAGATACGCAGTATTTT.

The rearrangement uses TRBV4-3 and TRBJ2-7; either TRBD1 or TRBD2 may supply D (7 bases each). The germline V gene has CDR1 LGHNA and CDR2 YSLEER. With 0 bases removed from V and 4 bases from J, the gap between germline ends came to 13 bases. CDR3 length equals 15 residues. CDR3 in amino acids: CASSQEGRGGYEQYF. The CDR3 nucleotides read TGCGCCAGCAGCCAAGAAGGCAGGGGGGGGTACGAGCAGTACTTC.

This chain joins TRBV29-1 and TRBJ2-7; D ambiguous. The CDR3 runs 13 residues. With 4 bases removed from V and 2 bases from J, the gap between germline ends came to 12 bases. The V gene's germline CDR1 is SQVTM and CDR2 ANQGSEA. The CDR3 region has the DNA TGCAGCGTTGCGCGGACCATGACCTACGAGCAGTACTTC. The encoded protein is CSVARTMTYEQYF.

This clone occurred once. This sequence joins TRBV20-1 and TRBJ1-5, with unresolved D. The V gene's germline CDR1 is DFQATT and CDR2 SNEGSKA (reference sequence). V lost 6 bases to trimming and J lost 7 bases, with 7 bases between them. The CDR3 spans 10 residues. Here the CDR3 DNA reads TGCAGTGCGGGCCCCCAGCCCCAGCATTTT. Its protein product is CSAGPQPQHF.

The chain combines TRBV5-1 with TRBJ2-1; tentative D call: TRBD1 (6 bases). Germline V lookup: CDR1 SGHRS, CDR2 YFSETQ. The V end was cut by 5 bases, the J end by 8 bases, with 20 bases between. The CDR3 covers 15 residues. The CDR3 protein is CASRTGTRTVDEQFF. DNA for the CDR3: TGCGCCAGCAGGACCGGGACAAGGACCGTGGATGAGCAGTTCTTC. Combining the CDR3 with reference TRBV5-1 and TRBJ2-1 gives the whole variable domain KAGVTQTPRYLIKTRGQQVTLSCSPISGHRSVSWYQQTPGQGLQFLFEYFSETQRNKGNFPGRFSGRQFSNSRSEMNVSTLELGDSALYLCASRTGTRTVDEQFFGPGTRLTVL.

The chain employs TRBV2 and TRBJ2-1, with 10 bases identical to TRBD1. The V gene end was trimmed by 8 bases and the J gene end by 9 bases; junction bases not matched to a gene: 10. From germline, CDR1 is SNHLY and CDR2 FYNNEI. This CDR3 has 14 amino acids. The CDR3 spells CASVPTTGGGEQFF. CDR3 nucleotides: TGTGCCAGCGTGCCAACGACAGGGGGCGGTGAGCAGTTCTTC.

The CDR3 here is CASSQDLAGGLKETQYF. CDR3 in DNA: TGCGCCAGCAGCCAAGACCTAGCGGGGGGGCTCAAAGAGACCCAGTACTTC. V and J are TRBV4-3 and TRBJ2-5; 12 bases map to TRBD2. After removal of 0 bases from V and 3 bases from J, the junction contained 5 bases not matched to a gene. The CDR3 loop spans 17 amino acids. Germline V gives CDR1 LGHNA, CDR2 YSLEER.

The chain joins TRBV25-1 to TRBJ2-7; maybe TRBD1 (6 bases). This CDR3 comprises 13 residues. CDR1 and CDR2 (germline): MGHDK, SYGVNS. V was cut by 5 bases and J by 5 bases, with 13 bases left in between. For the CDR3, the DNA is TGTGCCAGCAGTCAAGGACAGCCCAACGAGCAGTACTTC. Translation: CASSQGQPNEQYF.

The chain carries TRBV19 and TRBJ2-7; TRBD2 agrees at 7 bases. After removal of 8 bases from V and 2 bases from J, the junction contained 9 bases not matched to a gene. The CDR3 covers 14 residues. CDR1 and CDR2 (germline): LNHDA, SQIVND (reference sequence). The CDR3 DNA is TGTGCCAGTGGCAAACGGGGGGAAGCCTACGAGCAGTACTTC. Translation: CASGKRGEAYEQYF.

This clone was found a few times. The gene calls are TRBV4-1 and TRBJ1-1; D is possibly TRBD1 (5 bases). V lost 8 bases to trimming and J lost 11 bases, with 24 bases between them. Germline CDR1 reads MGHRA; CDR2 reads YSYEKL. There are 14 residues in the CDR3. The CDR3 DNA follows: TGCGCCAGCCGCGCTTTAGGGACGGCTCCGGTGGCTTTCTTT. Residues: CASRALGTAPVAFF.

V usage is TRBV30 and J usage is TRBJ1-5; D uncertain. V was clipped by 3 bases and J by 6 bases, with 12 bases between them. This CDR3 has 13 amino acids. Germline loops: CDR1 GTSNPN, CDR2 SVGIG (reference sequence). CDR3 coding DNA: TGTGCCTGGAGCAACGGGGTTACTCAGCCCCAGCATTTT. Encoded protein: CAWSNGVTQPQHF.

This clone occurred a few times. The chain employs TRBV5-6 and TRBJ2-1; D is unclear. CDR3 size: 17 residues. V was cut by 5 bases and J by 0 bases, with 18 bases left in between. Germline V lookup: CDR1 SGHDT, CDR2 YYEEEE. CDR3 sequence reads: CASRSSSSSDSYNEQFF. The DNA of the CDR3 is TGTGCCAGCAGATCAAGCTCGAGCTCCGACTCCTACAATGAGCAGTTCTTC.

Note on this clone: The junction departs from germline at one end; a sequencing error may be responsible. The V gene is TRBV7-3, the J gene TRBJ2-5; D may be TRBD2 (5 bases). The germline V gene has CDR1 SGHTA and CDR2 FQGTGA. The CDR3 is 14 amino acids. CDR3 in amino acids: CASSSQAETPPFHF. CDR3 DNA sequence: TGTGCCAGCAGCTCCCAAGCGGAAACCCCACCTTTTCACTTC.

Only a few counts were recorded for this clone. V gene TRBV10-3 combines with J gene TRBJ1-1; D remains unclear. This CDR3 has 15 amino acids. V shed 3 bases and J shed 0 bases, with 11 bases lying between them. Germline assignment: CDR1 ENHRY and CDR2 SYGVKD. The CDR3: CAISETGGMNTEAFF. The CDR3 DNA sequence: TGTGCCATCAGTGAAACTGGCGGGATGAACACTGAAGCTTTCTTT.

The rearrangement uses TRBV4-3 and TRBJ2-3; TRBD2 might be the D (5 bases). Per germline, CDR1 LGHNA and CDR2 YSLEER. Trimming stripped 11 bases from V and 6 bases from J, with 18 bases between. The CDR3 consists of 13 residues. In nucleotides, the CDR3 is TGCGCCCCAAAGAAAGGCCCGGGGGATACGCAGTATTTT. Translated: CAPKKGPGDTQYF.

This clone appeared a single time. V and J are TRBV29-1 and TRBJ1-2, with 8 bases lining up with TRBD1. Germline-derived CDR1 and CDR2 are SQVTM and ANQGSEA. V lost 6 bases to trimming and J lost 3 bases; unmatched junction nucleotides: 6. The CDR3 is 13 residues long. As DNA, the CDR3 is TGCAGCGTCGGAGGACAGGGAGACTATGGCTACACCTTC. Amino acids: CSVGGQGDYGYTF.

The chain recombines TRBV30 with TRBJ2-1; D call uncertain. Germline CDR1 and CDR2: GTSNPN and SVGIG (reference sequence). V was pared by 2 bases and J by 9 bases, with 11 bases between. The CDR3 has 12 residues. The CDR3: CAWSITSIEQFF. In DNA form, the CDR3 reads TGTGCCTGGAGTATAACTTCAATTGAGCAGTTCTTC.

The J gene is TRBJ2-2, the V gene TRBV10-1; maybe TRBD1 (5 bases). Germline V CDR1 and CDR2: WNHNN, SYGVQD (reference sequence). V lost 8 bases and J lost 7, with 11 bases in between. This CDR3 region has 12 residues. The CDR3 region is CASRQSGGELFF. For the CDR3, the DNA is TGCGCCAGCCGACAGTCGGGCGGGGAGCTGTTTTTT.

CDR3 residues: CASSPTGFGIYEQYF. The CDR3 nucleotides read TGTGCCAGCAGCCCAACAGGGTTTGGAATTTACGAGCAGTACTTC. This rearrangement joins TRBV7-8 to TRBJ2-7; the D gene is possibly TRBD1 (6 bases). This CDR3 has 15 amino acids. Germline lookup yields CDR1 SGHVS and CDR2 FQNEAQ. Trimming took 5 bases from V and 4 from J, leaving 18 bases between them.

V is TRBV7-2 and J is TRBJ1-2; D ambiguous. V lost 4 bases to trimming and J lost 2 bases, with 20 bases between them. The CDR3 spans 17 residues. Germline V gene lookup returns CDR1 SGHTA and CDR2 FQGNSA. Here the CDR3 reads CASSSPRMESLNYGYTF. CDR3 coding DNA: TGTGCCAGCAGCTCCCCCCGTATGGAAAGCTTGAACTATGGCTACACCTTC.